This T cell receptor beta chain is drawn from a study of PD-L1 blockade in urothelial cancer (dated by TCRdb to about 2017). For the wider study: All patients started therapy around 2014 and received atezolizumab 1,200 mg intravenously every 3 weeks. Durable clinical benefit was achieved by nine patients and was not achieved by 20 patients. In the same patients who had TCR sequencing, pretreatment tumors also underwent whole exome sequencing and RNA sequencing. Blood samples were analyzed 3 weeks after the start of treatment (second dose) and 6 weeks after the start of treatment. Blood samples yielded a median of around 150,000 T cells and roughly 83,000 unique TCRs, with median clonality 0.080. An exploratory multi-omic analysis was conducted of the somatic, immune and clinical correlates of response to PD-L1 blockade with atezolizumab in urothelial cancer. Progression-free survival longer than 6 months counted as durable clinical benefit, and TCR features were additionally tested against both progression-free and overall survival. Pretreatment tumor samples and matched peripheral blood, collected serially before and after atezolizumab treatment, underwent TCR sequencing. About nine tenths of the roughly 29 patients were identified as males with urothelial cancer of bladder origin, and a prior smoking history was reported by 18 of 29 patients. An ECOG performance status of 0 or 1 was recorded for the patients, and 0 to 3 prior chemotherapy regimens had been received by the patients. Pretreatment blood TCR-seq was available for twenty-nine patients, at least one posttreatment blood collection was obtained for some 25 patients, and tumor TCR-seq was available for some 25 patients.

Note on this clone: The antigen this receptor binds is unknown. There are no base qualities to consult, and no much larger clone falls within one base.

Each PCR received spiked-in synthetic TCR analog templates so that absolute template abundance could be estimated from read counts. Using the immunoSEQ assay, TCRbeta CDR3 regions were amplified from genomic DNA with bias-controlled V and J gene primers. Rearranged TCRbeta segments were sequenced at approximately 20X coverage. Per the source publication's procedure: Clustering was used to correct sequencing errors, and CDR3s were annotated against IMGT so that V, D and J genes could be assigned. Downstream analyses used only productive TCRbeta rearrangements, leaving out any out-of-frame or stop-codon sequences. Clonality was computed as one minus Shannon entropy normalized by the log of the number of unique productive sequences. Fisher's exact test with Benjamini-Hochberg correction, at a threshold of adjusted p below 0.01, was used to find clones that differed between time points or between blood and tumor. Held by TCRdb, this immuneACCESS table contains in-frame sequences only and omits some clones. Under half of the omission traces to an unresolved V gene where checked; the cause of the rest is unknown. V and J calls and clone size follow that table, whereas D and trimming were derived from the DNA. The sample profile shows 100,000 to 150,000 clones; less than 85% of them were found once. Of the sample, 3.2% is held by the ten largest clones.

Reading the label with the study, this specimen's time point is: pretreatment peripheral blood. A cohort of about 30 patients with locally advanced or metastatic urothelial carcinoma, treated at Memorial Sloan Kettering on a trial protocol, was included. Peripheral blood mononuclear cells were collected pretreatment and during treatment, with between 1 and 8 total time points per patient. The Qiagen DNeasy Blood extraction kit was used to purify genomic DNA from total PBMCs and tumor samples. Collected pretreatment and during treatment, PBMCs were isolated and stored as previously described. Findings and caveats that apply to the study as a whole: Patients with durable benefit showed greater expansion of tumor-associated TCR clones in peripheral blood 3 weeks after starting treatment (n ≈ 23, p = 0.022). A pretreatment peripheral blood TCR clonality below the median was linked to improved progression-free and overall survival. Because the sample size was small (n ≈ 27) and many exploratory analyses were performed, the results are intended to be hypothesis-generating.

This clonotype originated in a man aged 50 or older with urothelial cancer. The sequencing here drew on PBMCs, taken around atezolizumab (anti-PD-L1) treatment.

The CDR3 reads CAWSVLRSVSGNEQFF. The DNA is TGTGCCTGGAGTGTACTTCGGTCGGTTTCGGGCAATGAGCAGTTCTTC. The V and J genes are TRBV30 and TRBJ2-1; the D gene assignment is ambiguous. V loses 0 bases of germline sequence and J loses 6 bases, and the interval between the two ends is 18 bases. The CDR3 covers 16 residues, taking in both the cysteine and the phenylalanine. Of all the DNA, just the CDR3 is kept, 48 bases in frame from base 1. The CDR1 and CDR2 encoded by the germline V gene (reference sequence) are GTSNPN and SVGIG.